The source of this T cell receptor beta chain is a study of vaccination and CD4 T cells after COVID-19. Study details: Subjects got two shots of BNT162b2 or mRNA-1273 vaccine. Samples taken post-COVID came a median around 100 days after diagnosis, ranging from 35 to 161. Points from the study as a whole: A nonsignificant rise from about 20 to 38 was seen in the median number of SARS-CoV-2-reactive clonotypes. In convalescent patients, a median around 87% of post-vaccine SARS-CoV-2-reactive clones appeared only after vaccination.

Documented treatment: approximately 11-day PBMC culture with coronavirus spike peptide pools or control peptides (ViraFEST assay). CD4+ T cells of the unexposed donor were collected before the COVID-19 pandemic (2011-2018). The trim removed 1 base at V and 5 bases at J, leaving 11 bases unmatched. Germline V gene sequence: CDR1 SGHTA, CDR2 FQGNSA. This CDR3 is 17 amino acids long. Cultured CD4+ T cell DNA was sequenced using the Oncomine TCR Beta short-read assay. MiXCR, applied by TCRdb to the PCR reads, yields one record per CDR3 protein. The profile shows some 8,000 distinct CDR3 sequences, 40% to 60% of them singletons. This clonotype occurred once. The antigen is undetermined.

The chain links TRBV7-2 to TRBJ2-3; 8 positions match TRBD2. Sequenced input: CD4+ T cells from blood, cultured in vitro. This clonotype was sampled from a human donor in good health. The CDR3 DNA reads as TGTGCCAGCAGCTTAGTGTTTTCGGGAGGGGGGGGAGATACGCAGTATTTT. The encoded protein is CASSLVFSGGGGDTQYF. Based on the CDR3 plus reference TRBV7-2 and TRBJ2-3, the full variable domain is GAGVSQSPSNKVTEKGKDVELRCDPISGHTALYWYRQSLGQGLEFLIYFQGNSAPDKSGLPSDRFSAERTGGSVSTLTIQRTQQEDSAVYLCASSLVFSGGGGDTQYFGPGTRLTVL.